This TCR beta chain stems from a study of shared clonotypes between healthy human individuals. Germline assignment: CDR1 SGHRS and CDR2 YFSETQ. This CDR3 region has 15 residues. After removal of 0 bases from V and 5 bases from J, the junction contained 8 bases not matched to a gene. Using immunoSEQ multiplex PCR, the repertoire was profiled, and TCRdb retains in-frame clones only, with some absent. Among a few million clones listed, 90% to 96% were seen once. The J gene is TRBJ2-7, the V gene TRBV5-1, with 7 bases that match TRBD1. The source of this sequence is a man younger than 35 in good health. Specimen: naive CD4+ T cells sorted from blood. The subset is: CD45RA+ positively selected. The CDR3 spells CASSLVTGRRDEQYF. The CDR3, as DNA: TGCGCCAGCAGCTTGGTGACAGGGCGAAGAGACGAGCAGTACTTC.